The rows below give T cell receptor beta chains drawn from one sample of a study of CD8+ T cells in alopecia areata. The table came from immunoSEQ multiplex PCR; TCRdb's copy has only in-frame clones and leaves some out. The sample includes around 140,000 clones, approximately 87% of them seen just once. This sample comprised CD8+ T cells sorted from blood, obtained at week 0. These receptors all come from a human donor with alopecia areata. Both conserved end residues are part of each CDR3. The order of the fields is clone size, J gene, V gene, D gene, CDR3 protein, CDR3 DNA. A D gene is named only where the DNA matches it firmly. Expanded clones get a size class; other rows say once, few or many, or leave the size out.

clone_size: once
j_call: TRBJ2-7
v_call: TRBV19
d_call: -
cdr3_aa: CASIGGNEQYF
cdr3_nt: TGTGCCAGTATTGGAGGGAACGAGCAGTACTTC

clone_size: -
j_call: TRBJ2-2
v_call: TRBV29-1
d_call: -
cdr3_aa: CSVDSSNTGELFF
cdr3_nt: TGCAGCGTTGATTCTTCGAACACCGGGGAGCTGTTTTTT

clone_size: few
j_call: TRBJ2-4
v_call: TRBV27
d_call: TRBD2
cdr3_aa: CASSLSPGGRNIQYF
cdr3_nt: TGTGCCAGCAGTTTATCCCCCGGGGGGAGAAACATTCAGTACTTC

clone_size: -
j_call: TRBJ2-7
v_call: TRBV30
d_call: -
cdr3_aa: CAWRGPDGYEQYF
cdr3_nt: TGTGCCTGGAGGGGTCCAGATGGCTACGAGCAGTACTTC

clone_size: -
j_call: TRBJ2-7
v_call: TRBV19
d_call: TRBD1
cdr3_aa: CATGTGFREQYF
cdr3_nt: TGTGCAACCGGGACAGGGTTTCGGGAGCAGTACTTC

clone_size: -
j_call: TRBJ2-5
v_call: TRBV27
d_call: -
cdr3_aa: CASSLMGGAQETQYF
cdr3_nt: TGTGCCAGCAGTCTAATGGGGGGGGCCCAAGAGACCCAGTACTTC

clone_size: few
j_call: TRBJ2-1
v_call: TRBV30
d_call: -
cdr3_aa: CAWSVSAGSLYNEQFF
cdr3_nt: TGTGCCTGGAGTGTAAGCGCGGGCAGCCTCTACAATGAGCAGTTCTTC

clone_size: -
j_call: TRBJ2-1
v_call: TRBV13
d_call: TRBD2
cdr3_aa: CATTTSGGSYNEQFF
cdr3_nt: TGTGCCACTACGACTAGCGGCGGCTCCTACAATGAGCAGTTCTTC

clone_size: -
j_call: TRBJ2-5
v_call: TRBV27
d_call: -
cdr3_aa: CASTDGTLGTQYF
cdr3_nt: TGTGCCAGCACTGACGGGACCCTTGGGACCCAGTACTTC

clone_size: -
j_call: TRBJ2-2
v_call: TRBV27
d_call: -
cdr3_aa: CASSLGLDRGTGELFF
cdr3_nt: TGTGCCAGCAGTTTGGGGCTAGACCGCGGGACCGGGGAGCTGTTTTTT

clone_size: -
j_call: TRBJ2-1
v_call: TRBV29-1
d_call: -
cdr3_aa: CSVENSHNEQFF
cdr3_nt: TGCAGCGTTGAAAACAGTCACAATGAGCAGTTCTTC

clone_size: -
j_call: TRBJ2-2
v_call: TRBV27
d_call: -
cdr3_aa: CASSLSGAGELFF
cdr3_nt: TGTGCCAGCAGTTTATCCGGGGCCGGGGAGCTGTTTTTT

clone_size: -
j_call: TRBJ1-1
v_call: TRBV27
d_call: TRBD1
cdr3_aa: CASSLSGQLNTEAFF
cdr3_nt: TGTGCCAGCAGTTTATCGGGACAGTTGAACACTGAAGCTTTCTTT

clone_size: few
j_call: TRBJ2-7
v_call: TRBV11-2
d_call: -
cdr3_aa: CASSPTQGNYEQYF
cdr3_nt: TGTGCCAGCAGCCCCACTCAAGGGAACTACGAGCAGTACTTC

clone_size: -
j_call: TRBJ2-1
v_call: TRBV29-1
d_call: -
cdr3_aa: CSVELESRTYNEQFF
cdr3_nt: TGCAGCGTTGAACTAGAGAGCAGGACCTACAATGAGCAGTTCTTC

clone_size: few
j_call: TRBJ2-1
v_call: TRBV7-9
d_call: -
cdr3_aa: CASSLAGTYNEQFF
cdr3_nt: TGTGCCAGCAGCTTAGCGGGCACTTACAATGAGCAGTTCTTC

clone_size: -
j_call: TRBJ2-7
v_call: TRBV29-1
d_call: -
cdr3_aa: CSVEIRARNEQYF
cdr3_nt: TGCAGCGTTGAGATCAGGGCTAGAAACGAGCAGTACTTC

clone_size: -
j_call: TRBJ2-5
v_call: TRBV4-2
d_call: -
cdr3_aa: CASSHRRRGQETQYF
cdr3_nt: TGTGCCAGCAGCCATCGCAGGAGGGGCCAAGAGACCCAGTACTTC

clone_size: once
j_call: TRBJ2-1
v_call: TRBV9
d_call: -
cdr3_aa: CASTDGSYNEQFF
cdr3_nt: TGTGCCAGCACGGATGGGTCCTACAATGAGCAGTTCTTC

clone_size: -
j_call: TRBJ1-1
v_call: TRBV6-5
d_call: TRBD1
cdr3_aa: CASSSQGEVTEAFF
cdr3_nt: TGTGCCAGCAGTTCCCAGGGGGAGGTCACTGAAGCTTTCTTT

clone_size: -
j_call: TRBJ2-3
v_call: TRBV7-9
d_call: -
cdr3_aa: CASSHPGVSSHTDTQYF
cdr3_nt: TGTGCCAGCAGCCACCCGGGAGTTTCCTCCCACACAGATACGCAGTATTTT

clone_size: -
j_call: TRBJ2-7
v_call: TRBV29-1
d_call: TRBD1
cdr3_aa: CSAGAGQGYFYEQYF
cdr3_nt: TGCAGCGCCGGAGCGGGACAGGGGTACTTCTACGAGCAGTACTTC

clone_size: few
j_call: TRBJ1-1
v_call: TRBV4-1
d_call: TRBD1
cdr3_aa: CASSQEFGQVNTEAFF
cdr3_nt: TGCGCCAGCAGCCAAGAGTTCGGACAGGTGAACACTGAAGCTTTCTTT

clone_size: -
j_call: TRBJ1-1
v_call: TRBV28
d_call: TRBD1
cdr3_aa: CASSFARKTGETDTEAFF
cdr3_nt: TGTGCCAGCAGTTTCGCGAGGAAAACAGGGGAGACGGACACTGAAGCTTTCTTT

clone_size: -
j_call: TRBJ2-5
v_call: TRBV7-3
d_call: -
cdr3_aa: CASSLVGSAQETQYF
cdr3_nt: TGTGCCAGCAGCTTAGTTGGGAGTGCTCAAGAGACCCAGTACTTC

clone_size: -
j_call: TRBJ1-2
v_call: TRBV11-2
d_call: -
cdr3_aa: CASSSGSGYGYTF
cdr3_nt: TGTGCCAGCAGCTCGGGAAGTGGGTATGGCTACACCTTC

clone_size: -
j_call: TRBJ2-7
v_call: TRBV27
d_call: -
cdr3_aa: CASSLAHRDEQYF
cdr3_nt: TGTGCCAGCAGTTTAGCCCACAGGGACGAGCAGTACTTC

clone_size: -
j_call: TRBJ1-1
v_call: TRBV2
d_call: -
cdr3_aa: CASEGKTTEAFF
cdr3_nt: TGTGCCAGCGAGGGGAAAACGACTGAAGCTTTCTTT

clone_size: -
j_call: TRBJ1-5
v_call: TRBV15
d_call: TRBD1
cdr3_aa: CATSRDGTAINSNQPQHF
cdr3_nt: TGTGCCACCAGCAGAGACGGGACAGCGATAAATAGCAATCAGCCCCAGCATTTT

clone_size: -
j_call: TRBJ2-3
v_call: TRBV29-1
d_call: TRBD2
cdr3_aa: CSVVVGGGTDTQYF
cdr3_nt: TGCAGCGTTGTGGTCGGCGGGGGTACAGATACGCAGTATTTT

clone_size: -
j_call: TRBJ2-6
v_call: TRBV27
d_call: -
cdr3_aa: CASSLYRHQTASGANVLTF
cdr3_nt: TGTGCCAGCAGTCTGTACAGGCACCAGACAGCCTCTGGGGCCAACGTCCTGACTTTC

clone_size: -
j_call: TRBJ2-2
v_call: TRBV20-1
d_call: -
cdr3_aa: CSATGSGELFF
cdr3_nt: TGCAGTGCCACCGGTTCCGGGGAGCTGTTTTTT

clone_size: -
j_call: TRBJ2-3
v_call: TRBV6-5
d_call: TRBD2
cdr3_aa: CASLSGTSVSDTQYF
cdr3_nt: TGTGCCAGCCTCTCCGGGACTAGCGTATCAGATACGCAGTATTTT

clone_size: -
j_call: TRBJ2-2
v_call: TRBV27
d_call: TRBD2
cdr3_aa: CASGTSGINTGELFF
cdr3_nt: TGTGCCAGCGGGACTAGCGGGATTAACACCGGGGAGCTGTTTTTT

clone_size: -
j_call: TRBJ1-1
v_call: TRBV2
d_call: -
cdr3_aa: CASSATLTGLNTEAFF
cdr3_nt: TGTGCCAGCAGCGCCACCTTGACAGGCCTGAACACTGAAGCTTTCTTT

clone_size: few
j_call: TRBJ1-5
v_call: TRBV27
d_call: -
cdr3_aa: CASSKGYSNQPQHF
cdr3_nt: TGTGCCAGCAGTAAAGGCTATAGCAATCAGCCCCAGCATTTT

clone_size: -
j_call: TRBJ2-1
v_call: TRBV6-5
d_call: -
cdr3_aa: CASSSSGTQFF
cdr3_nt: TGTGCCAGCAGTTCCTCCGGGACCCAGTTCTTC

clone_size: once
j_call: TRBJ2-7
v_call: TRBV20-1
d_call: -
cdr3_aa: CNDGPTYEQYF
cdr3_nt: TGCAATGACGGACCAACCTACGAGCAGTACTTC

clone_size: -
j_call: TRBJ2-3
v_call: TRBV4-1
d_call: -
cdr3_aa: CASSQDDYSWVSISTDTQYF
cdr3_nt: TGCGCCAGCAGCCAAGATGACTATAGTTGGGTTTCGATTTCCACAGATACGCAGTATTTT

clone_size: -
j_call: TRBJ2-2
v_call: TRBV9
d_call: -
cdr3_aa: CASSVSTGSGELFF
cdr3_nt: TGTGCCAGCAGCGTCTCTACAGGGTCCGGGGAGCTGTTTTTT

clone_size: -
j_call: TRBJ2-2
v_call: TRBV5-6
d_call: -
cdr3_aa: CASSFELVPGELFF
cdr3_nt: TGTGCCAGCAGCTTCGAACTAGTCCCCGGGGAGCTGTTTTTT

clone_size: -
j_call: TRBJ2-7
v_call: TRBV19
d_call: -
cdr3_aa: CASSITRDTDYEQYF
cdr3_nt: TGTGCCAGTAGTATTACTCGGGACACCGACTACGAGCAGTACTTC

clone_size: few
j_call: TRBJ2-1
v_call: TRBV23-1
d_call: -
cdr3_aa: CASSHLDHYNEQFF
cdr3_nt: TGCGCCAGCAGTCATCTGGACCACTACAATGAGCAGTTCTTC

clone_size: -
j_call: TRBJ2-5
v_call: TRBV2
d_call: -
cdr3_aa: CASSESQRETQYF
cdr3_nt: TGTGCCAGCAGTGAAAGTCAAAGGGAGACCCAGTACTTC

clone_size: once
j_call: TRBJ2-7
v_call: TRBV29-1
d_call: TRBD1
cdr3_aa: CSVESRDSYEQYF
cdr3_nt: TGCAGCGTCGAGTCCCGGGACAGCTACGAGCAGTACTTC

clone_size: -
j_call: TRBJ2-1
v_call: TRBV5-1
d_call: -
cdr3_aa: CASSLYNEQFF
cdr3_nt: TGCGCCAGCAGCCTTTACAATGAGCAGTTCTTC

clone_size: -
j_call: TRBJ1-5
v_call: TRBV2
d_call: TRBD1
cdr3_aa: CASSVDRGANQPQHF
cdr3_nt: TGTGCCAGCAGTGTGGACAGGGGTGCCAATCAGCCCCAGCATTTT

clone_size: -
j_call: TRBJ2-1
v_call: TRBV10-3
d_call: TRBD1
cdr3_aa: CAISEPPRDRPSQEQFF
cdr3_nt: TGTGCCATCAGTGAGCCACCCAGGGACAGACCTAGTCAGGAGCAGTTCTTC